Below, one T cell receptor (beta chain) is given with its context. This entry belongs to a study of T cells after yellow fever vaccination. Study in general: SMART-Seq v4 Ultra Low Input prepared the low-cell-number fractions.

Trimming pared 10 bases from V and 9 bases from J, leaving 34 bases between. Germline V gene data show CDR1 as MNHNS and CDR2 as SASEGT. The length of the CDR3 is 18 residues. TCRdb re-derived calls from the 5' RACE reads in MiXCR, one entry per CDR3 protein. This sample has about 300,000 distinct CDR3 sequences; around 8.6% occur once, and the top ten carry around 3.4%. Sequencing was performed on CD4+ T cells sorted from PBMCs, taken 5 days after the yellow fever booster vaccination. This receptor was identified in a man between 18 and 35 years old who received the YFV17D yellow fever vaccine. The rearrangement joins TRBV6-1 to TRBJ1-5, with D perhaps matching TRBD1 (6 bases). CDR3 region: CATTYGTREGSRMWPQHF. The CDR3 DNA reads TGTGCCACCACGTATGGGACACGGGAAGGCTCAAGGATGTGGCCCCAGCATTTT.